Following are 7 T cell receptor beta chains from one sample sequenced in a study of cytomegalovirus exposure and HLA in healthy donors. The PCR ran on 60 Vbeta and 13 Jbeta primers. The repertoire was sequenced with immunoSEQ multiplex PCR; TCRdb's copy has only in-frame clones and lacks some. The sample has around 250,000 clones, over 70% seen once. The sequenced sample was PBMCs. The origin of the receptors is a woman aged 55-69 years in good health and CMV-seropositive.

The V gene is TRBV28, the J gene TRBJ1-2; 10 bases are a match to TRBD1. J lost 8 bases, V lost 6 bases, and 6 bases had no gene match. The CDR3 is made up of 13 amino acids. CDR1 and CDR2 (germline): MDHEN, SYDVKM. The CDR3 is CASSRDRGQGYTF. The DNA for the CDR3 is TGTGCCAGCAGCCGAGACAGGGGGCAGGGCTACACCTTC.

A few counts support this clone. V is TRBV4-1 and J is TRBJ2-1; no clear D. With 2 bases removed from V and 6 bases from J, the gap between germline ends came to 8 bases. This CDR3 has 13 residues. Germline CDR1 reads MGHRA; CDR2 reads YSYEKL. The CDR3 here is CASSQLALNEQFF. DNA for the CDR3: TGCGCCAGCAGCCAATTAGCCCTCAATGAGCAGTTCTTC.

V and J are TRBV6-6 and TRBJ2-7; tentative D call: TRBD1 (8 bases). The germline CDR1 and CDR2 sequences are MNHNY and SVGAGI (reference sequence). The CDR3 length is 13 residues. Deletions cut 7 bases from V and 5 bases from J, with 15 bases between. In DNA form, the CDR3 reads TGTGCCAGCAAGGGTACAGGGGGGGACGAGCAGTACTTC. This gives the protein CASKGTGGDEQYF.

The V and J genes are TRBV14 and TRBJ1-2; D not resolved. Trimming pared 6 bases from V and 11 bases from J, leaving 13 bases between. The germline V gene encodes CDR1 SGHDN and CDR2 FVKESK. The CDR3 runs to 11 residues. The CDR3 loop reads CASSRGLGYTF. The DNA for the CDR3 is TGTGCCAGCAGTCGCGGGCTAGGGTACACCTTC.

The chain couples TRBV28 to TRBJ1-1, with D possibly TRBD1 on 6 matching bases. From germline, CDR1 is MDHEN and CDR2 SYDVKM. V was trimmed by 7 bases and J by 4 bases, leaving 22 bases between them. There are 16 residues in the CDR3. The CDR3 region is CASTPTGFWLGTEAFF. The CDR3 DNA reads as TGTGCCAGCACCCCCACAGGGTTTTGGTTGGGCACTGAAGCTTTCTTT.

This clone was seen a single time. The chain has TRBV25-1 and TRBJ1-1; D may be TRBD1 (6 bases). Trimming took off 3 bases at V and 4 bases at J, with 15 bases between the two ends. In germline, CDR1 is MGHDK, CDR2 SYGVNS. This CDR3 has 15 amino acids. CDR3 sequence reads: CASSDEWGGPTEAFF. The CDR3 DNA follows: TGTGCCAGCAGTGACGAATGGGGGGGCCCCACTGAAGCTTTCTTT.

To note about this clone: An end of the junction differs from the germline gene, which may be a read error. The sample contains more than one DNA sequence encoding this CDR3. The CDR3 is CASSPRMRSTSGNTIYF. CDR3 DNA sequence: TGCGCCAGCTCACCTCGAATGAGGTCGACGTCTGGAAACACCATATATTTT. The chain employs TRBV18 and TRBJ1-3; no clear D gene. The CDR3 is 17 residues long. Germline CDR1 and CDR2: KGHSH and LQKENI.